This T cell receptor beta chain was sequenced in a study of cytotoxic CD8 clonotypes in ibrutinib-treated CLL. The CDR3 runs 15 residues. CDR1 is SGHRS and CDR2 is YFSETQ in the germline V gene. V was clipped by 0 bases and J by 6 bases; unmatched bases: 9. With cryopreserved PBMCs as the source, around 2 micrograms of genomic DNA went to TCR beta libraries. Profiled with immunoSEQ multiplex PCR; TCRdb holds only in-frame clones, not every one. Of about 76,000 clones in the sample, 75% to 90% were seen once. The TCR comes from a human donor with chronic lymphocytic leukemia. Sample: PBMCs, taken after 24 months of ibrutinib treatment. The V call is TRBV5-1, the J call TRBJ2-7, with 7 positions matching TRBD1. CDR3 DNA sequence: TGCGCCAGCAGCTTGGCGACAGGGTTCGGAGTCGAGCAGTACTTC. Residues: CASSLATGFGVEQYF.